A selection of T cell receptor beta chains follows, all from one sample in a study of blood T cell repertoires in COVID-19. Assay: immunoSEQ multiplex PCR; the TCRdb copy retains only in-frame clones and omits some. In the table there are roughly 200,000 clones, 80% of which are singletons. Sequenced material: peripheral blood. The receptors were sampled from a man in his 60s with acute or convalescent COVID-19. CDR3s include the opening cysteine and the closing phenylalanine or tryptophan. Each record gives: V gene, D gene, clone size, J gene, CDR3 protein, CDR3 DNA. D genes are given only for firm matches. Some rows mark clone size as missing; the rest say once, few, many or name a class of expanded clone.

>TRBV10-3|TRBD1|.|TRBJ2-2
CAIGDSPTGELFF
TGTGCCATCGGGGACAGTCCCACCGGGGAGCTGTTTTTT
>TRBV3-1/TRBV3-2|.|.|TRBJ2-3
CASSQGPADTQYF
TGTGCCAGCAGCCAAGGGCCTGCAGATACGCAGTATTTT
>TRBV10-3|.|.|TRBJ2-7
CAISDAAYEQYF
TGTGCCATCAGTGATGCGGCTTACGAGCAGTACTTC
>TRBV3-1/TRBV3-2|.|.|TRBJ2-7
CASSQGRRYRTYEQYF
TGTGCCAGCAGCCAAGGGCGCAGGTATAGGACCTACGAGCAGTACTTC
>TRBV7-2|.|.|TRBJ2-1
CASSLEARGNEQFF
TGTGCCAGCAGCTTAGAGGCCAGGGGCAATGAGCAGTTCTTC
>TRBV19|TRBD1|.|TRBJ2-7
CASKSGTGTYEQYF
TGTGCCAGTAAATCCGGGACAGGCACCTACGAGCAGTACTTC
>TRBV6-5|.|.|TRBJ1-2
CASSSGGGGYTF
TGTGCCAGCAGTAGCGGAGGCGGTGGCTACACCTTC
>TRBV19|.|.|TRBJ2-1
CASSIDWTLGEQFF
TGTGCCAGTAGTATAGATTGGACACTCGGTGAGCAGTTCTTC
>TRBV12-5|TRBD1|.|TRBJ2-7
CASGLVLGGQGTHEQYF
TGTGCTAGTGGTTTGGTACTTGGGGGACAGGGTACCCACGAGCAGTACTTC
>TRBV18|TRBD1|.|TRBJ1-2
CASSLDRGQGMDNYGYTF
TGTGCCAGCTCACTCGACCGGGGACAGGGGATGGATAACTATGGCTACACCTTC
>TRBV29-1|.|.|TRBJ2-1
CSVVFVAPWRTAEDEQFF
TGCAGCGTTGTCTTTGTGGCTCCGTGGAGAACGGCCGAGGATGAGCAGTTCTTC
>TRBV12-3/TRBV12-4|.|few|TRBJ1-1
CASTQGGGTEAFF
TGTGCCAGCACCCAGGGAGGGGGCACTGAAGCTTTCTTT
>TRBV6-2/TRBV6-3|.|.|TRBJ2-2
CASSFQGTNTGELFF
TGTGCCAGCAGTTTTCAGGGGACGAACACCGGGGAGCTGTTTTTT
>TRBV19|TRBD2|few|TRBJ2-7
CASSIATSGRSEQYF
TGTGCCAGTAGTATAGCAACTAGCGGGAGATCCGAGCAGTACTTC
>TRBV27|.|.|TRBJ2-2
CASSFRTSGELFF
TGTGCCAGCAGTTTTAGAACTTCCGGGGAGCTGTTTTTT
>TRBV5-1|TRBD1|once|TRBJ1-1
CASSGGQGGATEAFF
TGCGCCAGCAGCGGGGGACAGGGAGGGGCGACTGAAGCTTTCTTT
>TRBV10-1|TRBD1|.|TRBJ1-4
CASSAGTVNEKLFF
TGCGCCAGCAGTGCCGGGACAGTGAACGAAAAACTGTTTTTT
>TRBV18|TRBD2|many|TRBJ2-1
CASSPRSGGSFYNEQFF
TGTGCCAGCTCACCACGCTCCGGGGGGAGCTTTTACAATGAGCAGTTCTTC
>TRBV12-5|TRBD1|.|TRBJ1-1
CASGAGGLAFF
TGTGCTAGTGGTGCAGGGGGATTGGCTTTCTTT
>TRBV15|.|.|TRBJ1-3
CATSRVRYDSGNTIYF
TGTGCCACCAGCAGAGTTCGGTATGACTCTGGAAACACCATATATTTT
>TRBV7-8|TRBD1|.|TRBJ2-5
CASRQGPQETQYF
TGTGCCAGCAGACAGGGGCCTCAAGAGACCCAGTACTTC
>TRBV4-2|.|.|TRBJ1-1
CASSQENRVAVGAFF
TGTGCCAGCAGCCAAGAAAACAGGGTTGCAGTAGGAGCTTTCTTT
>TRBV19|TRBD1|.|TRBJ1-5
CASSARGTGHQPQHF
TGTGCCAGTAGTGCCCGCGGGACAGGACATCAGCCCCAGCATTTT
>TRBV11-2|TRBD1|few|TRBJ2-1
CASSLGQGVSEQFF
TGTGCCAGCAGCCTGGGACAGGGGGTATCGGAGCAGTTCTTC
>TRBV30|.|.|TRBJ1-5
CAWSAGANQPQHF
TGTGCCTGGAGTGCTGGGGCCAATCAGCCCCAGCATTTT
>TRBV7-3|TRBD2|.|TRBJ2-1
CASSFGLAIYNEQFF
TGTGCCAGCAGCTTCGGACTAGCCATCTACAATGAGCAGTTCTTC
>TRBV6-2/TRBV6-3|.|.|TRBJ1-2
CASSYAGLGYGYTF
TGTGCCAGCAGTTACGCGGGGTTAGGCTATGGCTACACCTTC
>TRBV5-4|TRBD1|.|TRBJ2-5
CASSSPVAGGPAGASQYF
TGTGCCAGCAGCTCTCCTGTGGCAGGGGGCCCCGCCGGGGCGAGCCAGTACTTC
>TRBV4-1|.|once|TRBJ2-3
CASSQEPRPTDTQYF
TGCGCCAGCAGCCAAGAGCCTAGGCCGACAGATACGCAGTATTTT
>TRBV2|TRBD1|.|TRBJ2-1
CASSSGTGGPAEQFF
TGTGCCAGCAGTTCCGGGACAGGGGGACCTGCAGAGCAGTTCTTC
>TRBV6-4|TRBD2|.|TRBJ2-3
CASSVLAGTDTQYF
TGTGCCAGCAGTGTACTAGCGGGCACAGATACGCAGTATTTT
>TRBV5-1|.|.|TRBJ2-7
CASSPDGGLDEQYF
TGCGCCAGCAGCCCGGACGGGGGGCTCGACGAGCAGTACTTC
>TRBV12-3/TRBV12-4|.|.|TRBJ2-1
CASSPLYEQFF
TGTGCCAGCAGTCCCCTGTATGAGCAGTTCTTC
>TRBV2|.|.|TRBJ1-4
CASSYNRKSSTSPNEKLFF
TGTGCCAGCAGCTATAACAGAAAGAGTTCGACGAGCCCCAATGAAAAACTGTTTTTT
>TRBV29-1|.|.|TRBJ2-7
CSVAPKGQGRNEQYF
TGCAGCGTTGCCCCCAAGGGGCAGGGCCGCAACGAGCAGTACTTC
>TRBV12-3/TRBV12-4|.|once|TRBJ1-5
CASSQGSHQPQHF
TGTGCCAGCAGTCAGGGGTCCCATCAGCCCCAGCATTTT
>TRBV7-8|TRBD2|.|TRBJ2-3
CASSLGGGAGTQYF
TGTGCCAGCAGCTTAGGCGGGGGGGCTGGTACGCAGTATTTT
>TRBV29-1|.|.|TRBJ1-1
CSVGRGNTEAFF
TGCAGCGTTGGAAGGGGGAACACTGAAGCTTTCTTT
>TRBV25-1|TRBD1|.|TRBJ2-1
CASSATRDRGRNEQFF
TGTGCCAGCAGTGCGACCCGGGACAGGGGCCGGAATGAGCAGTTCTTC
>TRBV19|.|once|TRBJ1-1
CASSTTGNTEAFF
TGTGCCAGTAGTACGACGGGGAACACTGAAGCTTTCTTT
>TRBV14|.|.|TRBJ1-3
CASSQGSHRSGNTIYF
TGTGCCAGCAGCCAAGGTAGCCACCGCTCTGGAAACACCATATATTTT
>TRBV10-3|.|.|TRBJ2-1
CAISHSGEDYNEQFF
TGTGCCATCAGTCATTCGGGGGAGGACTACAATGAGCAGTTCTTC
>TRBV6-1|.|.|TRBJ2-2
CASSDPYRVGTGELFF
TGTGCCAGCAGTGACCCTTACAGGGTTGGCACCGGGGAGCTGTTTTTT
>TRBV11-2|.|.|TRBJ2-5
CASSFSQRETQYF
TGTGCCAGCAGCTTCTCCCAGCGAGAGACCCAGTACTTC
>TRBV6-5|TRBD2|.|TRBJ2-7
CATRYSTSGTYEQYF
TGTGCCACCCGATATTCGACTAGCGGGACCTACGAGCAGTACTTC
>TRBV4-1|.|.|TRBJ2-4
CASSQDPGLAKNIQYF
TGCGCCAGCAGCCAAGATCCAGGCCTAGCCAAAAACATTCAGTACTTC
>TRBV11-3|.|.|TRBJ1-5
CASSPGGRYSNQPQHF
TGTGCCAGCAGCCCCGGGGGGCGCTATAGCAATCAGCCCCAGCATTTT
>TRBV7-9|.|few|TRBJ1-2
CASSLNRPGLYGYTF
TGTGCCAGCAGCTTAAACAGGCCAGGCCTCTATGGCTACACCTTC
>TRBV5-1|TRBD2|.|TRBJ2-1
CASSPERGGHEQFF
TGCGCCAGCAGCCCCGAGCGGGGGGGCCACGAGCAGTTCTTC
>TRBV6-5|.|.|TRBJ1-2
CASSYIAGDGGYTF
TGTGCCAGCAGTTACATAGCAGGGGATGGGGGCTACACCTTC
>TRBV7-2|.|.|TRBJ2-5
CASSPDWQETQYF
TGTGCCAGCAGCCCAGACTGGCAAGAGACCCAGTACTTC
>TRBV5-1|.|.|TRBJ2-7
CASTNQGSYEQYF
TGCGCCAGTACAAACCAGGGTTCCTACGAGCAGTACTTC
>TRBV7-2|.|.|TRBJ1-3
CASSLAHGEGNTIYF
TGTGCCAGCAGCTTAGCCCATGGGGAGGGAAACACCATATATTTT
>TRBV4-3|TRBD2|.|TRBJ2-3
CASSQPRILAGGPFGTDTQYF
TGCGCCAGCAGCCAACCGCGGATCCTAGCGGGGGGACCCTTTGGCACAGATACGCAGTATTTT
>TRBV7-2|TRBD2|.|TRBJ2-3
CASSLRAGGVTDTQYF
TGTGCCAGCAGCTTAAGAGCGGGGGGAGTCACAGATACGCAGTATTTT
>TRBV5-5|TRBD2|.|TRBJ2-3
CASSLNSGSRTDTQYF
TGTGCCAGCAGCTTAAATAGCGGGTCCCGCACAGATACGCAGTATTTT
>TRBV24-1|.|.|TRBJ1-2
CATSANRYDYGYTF
TGTGCCACCAGTGCAAACAGGTACGACTATGGCTACACCTTC
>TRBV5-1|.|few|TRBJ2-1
CASSLVSYNEQFF
TGCGCCAGCAGCCTCGTCTCCTACAATGAGCAGTTCTTC
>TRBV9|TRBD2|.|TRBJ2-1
CASSVALAGTGEQFF
TGTGCCAGCAGCGTAGCACTAGCGGGAACTGGTGAGCAGTTCTTC